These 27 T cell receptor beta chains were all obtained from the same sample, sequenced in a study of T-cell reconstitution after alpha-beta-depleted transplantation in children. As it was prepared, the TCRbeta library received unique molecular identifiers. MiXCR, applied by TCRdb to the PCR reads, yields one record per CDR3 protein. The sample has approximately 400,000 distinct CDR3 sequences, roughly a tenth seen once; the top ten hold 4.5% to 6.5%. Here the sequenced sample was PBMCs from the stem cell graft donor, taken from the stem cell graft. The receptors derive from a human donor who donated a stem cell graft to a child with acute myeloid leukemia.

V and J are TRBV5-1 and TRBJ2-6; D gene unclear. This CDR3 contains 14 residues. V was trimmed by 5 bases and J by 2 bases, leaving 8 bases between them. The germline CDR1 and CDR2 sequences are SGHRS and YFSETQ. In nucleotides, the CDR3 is TGCGCCAGCAGACCGACCCCTGGGGCCAACGTCCTGACTTTC. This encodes CASRPTPGANVLTF.

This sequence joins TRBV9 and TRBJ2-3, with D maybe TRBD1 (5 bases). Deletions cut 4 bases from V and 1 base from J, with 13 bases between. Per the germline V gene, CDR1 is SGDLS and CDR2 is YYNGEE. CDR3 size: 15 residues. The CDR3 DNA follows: TGTGCCAGCAGCCCCAAGGACATCGGCACAGATACGCAGTATTTT. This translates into CASSPKDIGTDTQYF.

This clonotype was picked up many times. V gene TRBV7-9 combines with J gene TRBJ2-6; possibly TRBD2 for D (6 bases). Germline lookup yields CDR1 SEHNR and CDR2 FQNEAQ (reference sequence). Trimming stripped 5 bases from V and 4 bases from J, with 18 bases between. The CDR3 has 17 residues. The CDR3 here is CASSQRRGGTGANVLTF. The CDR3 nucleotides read TGTGCCAGCAGCCAACGAAGAGGAGGGACGGGGGCCAACGTCCTGACTTTC. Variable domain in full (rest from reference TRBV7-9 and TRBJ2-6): DTGVSQNPRHKITKRGQNVTFRCDPISEHNRLYWYRQTLGQGPEFLTYFQNEAQLEKSRLLSDRFSAERPKGSFSTLEIQRTEQGDSAMYLCASSQRRGGTGANVLTFGAGSRLTVL.

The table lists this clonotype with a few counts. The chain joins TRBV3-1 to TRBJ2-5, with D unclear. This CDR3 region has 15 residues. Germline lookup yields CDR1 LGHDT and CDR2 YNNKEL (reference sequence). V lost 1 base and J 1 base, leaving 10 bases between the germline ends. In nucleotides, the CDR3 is TGTGCCAGCAGCCAAGTAATAGGAAGCCAAGAGACCCAGTACTTC. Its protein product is CASSQVIGSQETQYF.

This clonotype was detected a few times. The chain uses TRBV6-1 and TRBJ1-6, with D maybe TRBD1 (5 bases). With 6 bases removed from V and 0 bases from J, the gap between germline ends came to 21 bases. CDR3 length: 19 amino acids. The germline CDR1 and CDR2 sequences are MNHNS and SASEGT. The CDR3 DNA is TGTGCCAGCAGGAAATACTCGGGCGGGGCGAGCTCCTATAATTCACCCCTCCACTTT. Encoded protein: CASRKYSGGASSYNSPLHF.

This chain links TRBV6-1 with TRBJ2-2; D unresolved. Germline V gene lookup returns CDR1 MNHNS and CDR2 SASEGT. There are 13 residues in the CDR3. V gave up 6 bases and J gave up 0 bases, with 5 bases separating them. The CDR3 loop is CASRHTNTGELFF. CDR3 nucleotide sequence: TGTGCCAGCAGGCATACGAACACCGGGGAGCTGTTTTTT.

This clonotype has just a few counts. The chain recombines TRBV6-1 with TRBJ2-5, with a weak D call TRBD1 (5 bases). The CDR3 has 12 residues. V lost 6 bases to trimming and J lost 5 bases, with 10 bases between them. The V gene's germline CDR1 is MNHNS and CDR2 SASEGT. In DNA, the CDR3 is TGTGCCAGCAGCCCAGGGTGGGAGACCCAGTACTTC. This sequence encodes CASSPGWETQYF.

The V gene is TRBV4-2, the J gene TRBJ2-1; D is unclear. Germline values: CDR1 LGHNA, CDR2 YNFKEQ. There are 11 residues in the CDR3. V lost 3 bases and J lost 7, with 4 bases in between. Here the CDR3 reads CASSHMNEQFF. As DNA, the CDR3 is TGTGCCAGCAGCCATATGAATGAGCAGTTCTTC.

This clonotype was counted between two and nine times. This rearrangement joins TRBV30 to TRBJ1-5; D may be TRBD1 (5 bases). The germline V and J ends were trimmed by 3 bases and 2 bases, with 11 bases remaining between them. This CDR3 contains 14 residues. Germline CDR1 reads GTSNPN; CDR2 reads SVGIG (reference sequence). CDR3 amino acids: CAWSQGGGNQPQHF. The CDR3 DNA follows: TGTGCCTGGAGCCAGGGCGGCGGCAATCAGCCCCAGCATTTT.

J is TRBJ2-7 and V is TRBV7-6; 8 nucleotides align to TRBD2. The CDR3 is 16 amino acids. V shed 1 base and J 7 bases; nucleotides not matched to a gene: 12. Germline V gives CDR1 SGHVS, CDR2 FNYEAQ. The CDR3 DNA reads TGTGCCAGCAGCTTAGGGGCTGGTAGCGGGACTGAGGAGCAGTACTTC. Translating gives CASSLGAGSGTEEQYF.

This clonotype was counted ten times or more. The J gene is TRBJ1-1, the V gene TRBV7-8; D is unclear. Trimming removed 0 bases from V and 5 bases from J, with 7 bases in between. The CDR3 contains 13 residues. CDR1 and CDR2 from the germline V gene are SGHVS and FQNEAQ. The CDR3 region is CASSLAVGTEAFF. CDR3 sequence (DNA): TGTGCCAGCAGCTTAGCGGTAGGGACTGAAGCTTTCTTT.

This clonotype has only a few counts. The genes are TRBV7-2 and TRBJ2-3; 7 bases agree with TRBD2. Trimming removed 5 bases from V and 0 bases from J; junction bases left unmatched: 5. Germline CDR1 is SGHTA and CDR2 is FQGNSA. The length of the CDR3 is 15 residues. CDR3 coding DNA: TGTGCCAGCAGCCCGTGGGGGGGGAGCACAGATACGCAGTATTTT. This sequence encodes CASSPWGGSTDTQYF.

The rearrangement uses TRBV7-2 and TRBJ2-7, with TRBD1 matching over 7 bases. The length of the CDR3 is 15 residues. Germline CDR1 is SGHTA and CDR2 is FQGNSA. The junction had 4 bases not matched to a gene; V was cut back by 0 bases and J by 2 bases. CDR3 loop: CASSLALGQPYEQYV. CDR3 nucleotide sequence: TGTGCCAGCAGCTTAGCCTTGGGACAGCCCTACGAGCAGTACGTC.

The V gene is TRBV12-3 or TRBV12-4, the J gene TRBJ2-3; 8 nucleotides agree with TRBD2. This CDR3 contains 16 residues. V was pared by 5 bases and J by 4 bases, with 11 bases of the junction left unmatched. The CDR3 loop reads CASSLPRTGGADTQYF. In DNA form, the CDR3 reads TGTGCCAGCAGTCTCCCACGAACGGGAGGGGCAGATACGCAGTATTTT.

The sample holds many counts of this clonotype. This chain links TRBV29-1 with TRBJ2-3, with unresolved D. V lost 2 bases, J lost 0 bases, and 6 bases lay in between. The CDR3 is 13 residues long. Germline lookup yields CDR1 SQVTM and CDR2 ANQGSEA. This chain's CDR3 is CSVERSSTDTQYF. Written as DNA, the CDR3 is TGCAGCGTTGAAAGGAGTAGCACAGATACGCAGTATTTT.

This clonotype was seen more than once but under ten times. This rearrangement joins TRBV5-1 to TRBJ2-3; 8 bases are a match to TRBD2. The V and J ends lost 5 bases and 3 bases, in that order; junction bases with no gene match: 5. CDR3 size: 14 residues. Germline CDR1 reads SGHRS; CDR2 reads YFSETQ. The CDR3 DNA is TGCGCCAGCAGGCAAGCGGGAGTGACAGATACGCAGTATTTT. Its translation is CASRQAGVTDTQYF.

The CDR3 DNA reads as TGCAGTGCTGGACAGCCCCCGGGACAGGGGGCGGGCGAGCAGTACTTC. Translating it yields CSAGQPPGQGAGEQYF. The chain recombines TRBV20-1 with TRBJ2-7; 12 bases are shared with TRBD1. CDR1 is DFQATT, CDR2 SNEGSKA, per germline (reference sequence). Trimming at V came to 5 bases and at J to 6 bases, leaving 14 bases not matched to a gene. The CDR3 has 16 residues.

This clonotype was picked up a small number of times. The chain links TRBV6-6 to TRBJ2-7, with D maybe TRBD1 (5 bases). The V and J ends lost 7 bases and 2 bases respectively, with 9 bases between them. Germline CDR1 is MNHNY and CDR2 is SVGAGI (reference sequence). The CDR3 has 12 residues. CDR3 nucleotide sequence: TGTGCCAGCACCCAGGGAACCTACGAGCAGTACTTC. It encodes CASTQGTYEQYF.

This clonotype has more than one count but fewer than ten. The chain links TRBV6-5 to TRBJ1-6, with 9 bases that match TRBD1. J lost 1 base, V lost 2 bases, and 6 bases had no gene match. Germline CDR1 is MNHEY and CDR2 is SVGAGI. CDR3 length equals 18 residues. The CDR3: CASSYAGDRESYNSPLHF. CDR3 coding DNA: TGTGCCAGCAGTTACGCGGGGGACAGGGAGTCCTATAATTCACCCCTCCACTTT.

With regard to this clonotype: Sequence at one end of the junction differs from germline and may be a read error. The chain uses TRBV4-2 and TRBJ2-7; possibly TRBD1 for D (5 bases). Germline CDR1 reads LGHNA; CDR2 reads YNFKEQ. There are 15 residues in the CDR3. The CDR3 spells CAGSQEYDSSYEQYF. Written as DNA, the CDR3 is TGTGCCGGCAGCCAAGAATACGACAGTTCCTACGAGCAGTACTTC.

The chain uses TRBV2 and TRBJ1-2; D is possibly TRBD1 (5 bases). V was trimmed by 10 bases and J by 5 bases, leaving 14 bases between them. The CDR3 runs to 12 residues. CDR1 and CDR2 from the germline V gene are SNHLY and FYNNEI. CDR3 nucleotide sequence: TGTGCCACCCCCCCGGGGCTTTATGGCTACACCTTC. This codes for CATPPGLYGYTF.

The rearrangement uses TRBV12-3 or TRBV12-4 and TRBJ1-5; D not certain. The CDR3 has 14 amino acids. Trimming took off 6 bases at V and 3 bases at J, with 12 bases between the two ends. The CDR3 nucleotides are TGTGCCAGCAGCCATGGACTCAACAATCAGCCCCAGCATTTT. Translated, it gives CASSHGLNNQPQHF.

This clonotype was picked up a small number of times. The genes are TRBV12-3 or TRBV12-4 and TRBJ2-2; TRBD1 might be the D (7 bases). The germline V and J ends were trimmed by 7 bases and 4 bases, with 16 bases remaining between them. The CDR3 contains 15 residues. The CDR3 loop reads CASTLGQGGTGELFF. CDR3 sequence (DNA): TGTGCCAGCACCCTAGGGCAGGGGGGCACCGGGGAGCTGTTTTTT.

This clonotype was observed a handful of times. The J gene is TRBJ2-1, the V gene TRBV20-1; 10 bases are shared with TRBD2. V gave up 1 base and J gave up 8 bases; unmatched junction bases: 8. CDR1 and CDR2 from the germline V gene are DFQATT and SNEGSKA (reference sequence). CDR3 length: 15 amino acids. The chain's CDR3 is CSARGASGRMHEQFF. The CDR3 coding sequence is TGCAGTGCTAGAGGGGCTAGCGGGAGAATGCATGAGCAGTTCTTC.

In DNA form, the CDR3 reads TGCAGTGCTAGAGTGTTACCTAGCGGGAGGACCTACAATGAGCAGTTCTTC. This encodes CSARVLPSGRTYNEQFF. The chain uses TRBV20-1 and TRBJ2-1; 11 bases align to TRBD2. Losses at the gene ends were 1 base for V and 2 bases for J; bases not matched to a gene: 7. The CDR3 has 17 amino acids. CDR1 is DFQATT and CDR2 is SNEGSKA in the germline V gene (reference sequence).

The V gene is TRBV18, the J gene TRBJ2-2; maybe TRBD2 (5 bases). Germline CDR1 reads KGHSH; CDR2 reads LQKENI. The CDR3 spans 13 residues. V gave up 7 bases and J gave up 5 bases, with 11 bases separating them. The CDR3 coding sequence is TGTGCCAGCTTAGCGACGGAAACCGGGGAGCTGTTTTTT. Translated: CASLATETGELFF.

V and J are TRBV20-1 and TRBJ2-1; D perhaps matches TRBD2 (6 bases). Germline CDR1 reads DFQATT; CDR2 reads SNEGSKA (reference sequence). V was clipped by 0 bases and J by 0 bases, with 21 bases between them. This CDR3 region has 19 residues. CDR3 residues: CSARDRGEAVGSSYNEQFF. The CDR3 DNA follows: TGCAGTGCTAGAGATCGTGGGGAGGCCGTGGGTAGCTCCTACAATGAGCAGTTCTTC.